A single sample is the source of the 18 T cell receptor beta chains below, sequenced in a study of CD4 and CD8 cells across lung adenocarcinoma regions (dated by TCRdb to the late 2010s). Receptor amplification or capture employed PCR. Reads for this sample came from a HiSeq X Ten. Using fastp at Q25 and MiXCR, TCRdb reprocessed the public reads and kept productive beta chains. Rows with one shared CDR3 protein collapse into an entry with the most common genes and DNA. This sample holds over 10,000 distinct CDR3 sequences; about 56% were observed only once. Clones ranked in the top ten supply about 36% of the sample. The sample taken for sequencing was CD8+ T cells from the margin of a lung tumor. The sample's cell subset or site, from its label and the paper: tumor margin region. These receptors were obtained from a female donor with lung adenocarcinoma. The CD4 and CD8 labels of this study may be unreliable.

Turning to this clonotype: Mismatch with germline at one junction end may stem from a read error. The gene calls are TRBV6-1 and TRBJ2-3, with TRBD2 matching 8 bases. The CDR3 runs 15 residues. Germline values: CDR1 MNHNS, CDR2 SASEGT. CDR3 sequence reads: CASSPGGGATDTQYF. The CDR3 DNA reads TGTGCCAGCAGTCCGGGGGGGGGGGCCACAGATACTCAGTATTTT.

The chain links TRBV6-1 to TRBJ2-1; perhaps TRBD2 as D (6 bases). The CDR3 is 14 residues long. Trimming left V 0 bases short and J 7 bases short, with 10 bases between. CDR1 MNHNS and CDR2 SASEGT come from the germline V gene. CDR3 sequence reads: CASSEARESNEQFF. CDR3 DNA: TGTGCCAGCAGTGAAGCGCGGGAATCGAATGAGCAGTTCTTC.

The rearrangement joins TRBV6-1 to TRBJ2-4; 7 bases match TRBD2. The germline CDR1 and CDR2 sequences are MNHNS and SASEGT. This CDR3 spans 15 amino acids. V shed 6 bases, J shed 13 bases, and the junction held 18 bases outside the gene matches. DNA for the CDR3: TGTGCCAGCAGGCCCGGGGTGGGGGGGAAAGATATGCAGTACTTC. Residues: CASRPGVGGKDMQYF.

This clonotype is categorized as medium-sized. The rearrangement links TRBV6-5 to TRBJ2-7, with 9 bases lining up with TRBD1. In germline, CDR1 is MNHEY, CDR2 SVGAGI. The CDR3 is 16 residues long. Trimming took 2 bases from V and 3 from J; bases not matched to a gene: 8. The CDR3 nucleotides are TGTGCCAGCAGTTACCGGGGAGGGACAGGGCTCTACGAGCAGTACTTC. This translates into CASSYRGGTGLYEQYF.

The V call is TRBV6-1, the J call TRBJ2-1, with D possibly TRBD1 on 6 matching bases. The end of the DNA is better explained by TRBJ2-7, so the J call may be wrong. The germline V gene has CDR1 MNHNS and CDR2 SASEGT. The CDR3 runs 14 residues. Written as DNA, the CDR3 is TGTGCGGGCAGTGGGGGCGGTGGCACAGAGACGCAGTACTTC. It codes for CAGSGGGGTETQYF.

The chain is built from TRBV6-1 and TRBJ2-1; D gene uncertain. The J call may be mistaken, given a closer DNA end match to TRBJ2-7. Germline values: CDR1 MNHNS, CDR2 SASEGT. The CDR3 spans 13 residues. The CDR3 nucleotides read TGTGCCAGCAGTGGTACCAAGAAATACGAGCAGTACTTC. It encodes CASSGTKKYEQYF.

J is TRBJ2-5 and V is TRBV30; 7 bases are a match to TRBD2. J lost 0 bases, V lost 0 bases, and 10 bases had no gene match. Germline CDR1 is GTSNPN and CDR2 is SVGIG (reference sequence). CDR3 size: 17 residues. The CDR3 DNA is TGTGCCTGGAGTGTACCCGCAAGCGGGGCATACCAAGAGACCCAGTACTTC. Amino acids: CAWSVPASGAYQETQYF.

The chain links TRBV6-1 to TRBJ2-5; D might be TRBD2 (6 bases). This CDR3 contains 14 residues. Germline CDR1 reads MNHNS; CDR2 reads SASEGT. The ends were cut back, 6 bases at V and 2 bases at J, with 13 bases in the middle. The DNA for the CDR3 is TGTGCCAGCAGCGCGGGACTGCGTCAAGAGACCCAGTACTTC. Encoded protein: CASSAGLRQETQYF.

This chain connects TRBV10-2 to TRBJ2-1; 10 bases align to TRBD2. The CDR3 totals 17 residues. Germline V gene lookup returns CDR1 WSHSY and CDR2 SAAADI. With V trimmed by 3 bases and J by 0 bases, 5 bases remained unmatched. DNA of the CDR3: TGCGCCAGCAGTGAAACGTCTAGCGGGAGCTCCTACAATGAGCAGTTCTTC. Protein product: CASSETSSGSSYNEQFF.

This clonotype was found a few times. The chain carries TRBV6-1 and TRBJ1-5; no clear D gene. Germline loops: CDR1 MNHNS, CDR2 SASEGT. The V end lost 6 bases, the J end lost 2 bases, and 8 bases lay between the germline ends. CDR3 length: 13 residues. For the CDR3, the DNA is TGTGCCAGCAGGGGGAATCGCAATCAGCCCCAGCATTTT. Translation: CASRGNRNQPQHF.

The CDR3 DNA sequence: TGTGCCAGCAGTTACTCACAAAGCTCCTACGAGCAGTACTTC. Translation: CASSYSQSSYEQYF. The rearrangement uses TRBV6-5 and TRBJ2-7; D call uncertain. Germline assignment: CDR1 MNHEY and CDR2 SVGAGI. The CDR3 runs to 14 residues. Trimming removed 0 bases at V and 0 bases at J, with 6 bases between.

By share, this clonotype counts as medium-sized. The chain carries TRBV27 and TRBJ2-1; tentative D call: TRBD1 (5 bases). CDR3 length: 13 residues. Per the germline V gene, CDR1 is MNHEY and CDR2 is SMNVEV (reference sequence). The V end lost 6 bases, the J end lost 9 bases, and 15 bases lay between the germline ends. CDR3 amino acids: CASSKIPGSEQFF. CDR3 in DNA: TGTGCCAGCAGCAAAATCCCAGGGTCTGAGCAGTTCTTC.

On this clonotype itself: At one boundary the junction diverges from the germline segment, which might be a read error. The genes are TRBV6-1 and TRBJ2-4; a possible D gene is TRBD2 (6 bases). The CDR3 is 14 amino acids. In germline, CDR1 is MNHNS, CDR2 SASEGT. CDR3 residues: CASSGERAKNIQYF. CDR3 in DNA: TGTGCCAGCTCGGGGGAGAGAGCCAAAAACATTCAGTACTTT.

The V and J genes are TRBV12-3 or TRBV12-4 and TRBJ2-1; D call uncertain. The V end was cut by 11 bases, the J end by 8 bases, with 16 bases between. The CDR3 contains 12 residues. CDR3: CAVKTLSDEQFF. CDR3 nucleotide sequence: TGTGCCGTCAAGACTCTAAGCGATGAGCAGTTCTTC.

The table lists this clonotype with many counts. The chain is built from TRBV6-1 and TRBJ2-1; 10 bases map to TRBD2. CDR1 is MNHNS and CDR2 is SASEGT in the germline V gene. V gave up 6 bases and J gave up 3 bases; unmatched junction bases: 11. The CDR3 totals 17 residues. In DNA form, the CDR3 reads TGTGCCAGCAGACCCCGGACTAGCGGTCAACTCTACAATGAGCAGTTCTTC. Translating gives CASRPRTSGQLYNEQFF.

The V gene is TRBV6-5, the J gene TRBJ2-1; TRBD1 matches at 8 bases. Trimming cost V 5 bases and J 2 bases; bases outside gene matches: 8. The germline gives CDR1 MNHEY, CDR2 SVGAGI. The CDR3 consists of 16 residues. CDR3: CASSNIGQGAYNEQFF. The CDR3 DNA sequence: TGTGCCAGCAGTAACATTGGACAGGGAGCCTACAATGAGCAGTTCTTC.

In regard to this clonotype: A junction end diverges from the germline sequence, so it may reflect a read error. This chain connects TRBV25-1 to TRBJ2-3; TRBD1 matches 9 bases. This CDR3 has 16 residues. In germline, CDR1 is MGHDK, CDR2 SYGVNS. In DNA, the CDR3 is TGTGCCAGCAGGGGATACGGGGGACAGGGATCAGATACGCAGTATTTC. This encodes CASRGYGGQGSDTQYF.

The chain uses TRBV6-5 and TRBJ2-4; 7 positions agree with TRBD2. The germline CDR1 and CDR2 sequences are MNHEY and SVGAGI. The CDR3 covers 15 residues. Unmatched junction bases numbered 23, after V lost 11 bases and J lost 13 bases. The CDR3 here is CARGWGGGAKNTQYF. CDR3 in DNA: TGTGCCCGCGGTTGGGGGGGGGGAGCCAAAAACACGCAGTACTTC.